One and the same sample provided the 9 T cell receptor beta chains below, sequenced in a study of B cell selection in AIRE deficiency. This table comes from immunoSEQ multiplex PCR, and its TCRdb copy is limited to in-frame clones, with some not included. The sample gives about 23,000 clones, 97% of which show up once; 0.15% to 0.2% is in the top ten. The sorted conventional CD4 T cells were gated as CD4+CD127+. The material sequenced was conventional CD4+ T cells sorted from PBMCs. These receptors all stem from a human donor with AIRE deficiency.

The rearrangement uses TRBV19 and TRBJ2-3; the D is unclear. The CDR3 is 15 residues long. V was cut by 6 bases and J by 4 bases, with 17 bases left in between. In germline, CDR1 is LNHDA, CDR2 SQIVND (reference sequence). The CDR3 is CASSLSRPGADTQYF. The CDR3 DNA reads as TGTGCCAGTAGCCTTTCGAGGCCTGGCGCAGATACGCAGTATTTT.

This clone was found a few times. This rearrangement joins TRBV20-1 to TRBJ2-1; maybe TRBD2 (5 bases). The CDR3 consists of 10 residues. Per germline, CDR1 DFQATT and CDR2 SNEGSKA (reference sequence). V was cut by 7 bases and J by 10 bases, with 11 bases left in between. CDR3 in amino acids: CSVGVQEQFF. The CDR3 nucleotides are TGCAGTGTCGGGGTCCAAGAGCAGTTCTTC.

This chain connects TRBV5-1 to TRBJ1-3; D gene ambiguous. This CDR3 is built from 16 residues. The V end was cut by 0 bases, the J end by 0 bases, with 10 bases between. Per germline, CDR1 SGHRS and CDR2 YFSETQ. CDR3 bases: TGCGCCAGCAGCTTGGAGGCAGGCACCTCTGGAAACACCATATATTTT. This sequence encodes CASSLEAGTSGNTIYF.

The J gene is TRBJ2-7, the V gene TRBV18; D gene uncertain. The CDR3 loop spans 14 amino acids. Germline-derived CDR1 and CDR2 are KGHSH and LQKENI. V lost 0 bases, J lost 2 bases, and 8 bases lay in between. The DNA for the CDR3 is TGTGCCAGCTCACCACCGACCCGAACCTACGAGCAGTACTTC. As protein: CASSPPTRTYEQYF.

V gene TRBV5-1 combines with J gene TRBJ2-3; 8 bases match TRBD2. From germline, CDR1 is SGHRS and CDR2 YFSETQ. CDR3 length equals 14 residues. The V segment lost 4 bases and the J segment 2 bases; nucleotides outside the gene matches: 3. The CDR3 is CASSVGLDTDTQYF. CDR3 in DNA: TGCGCCAGCAGCGTGGGACTAGACACAGATACGCAGTATTTT.

The rearrangement joins TRBV10-1 to TRBJ2-4; D may be TRBD1 (8 bases). Trimming pared 7 bases from V and 3 bases from J, leaving 22 bases between. In germline, CDR1 is WNHNN, CDR2 SYGVQD (reference sequence). The CDR3 is 17 residues long. The CDR3 DNA follows: TGCGCCAGCAACCACAGGGGGGGGAGTATTGGCAAAAACATTCAGTACTTC. This codes for CASNHRGGSIGKNIQYF.

This chain links TRBV4-3 with TRBJ1-2, with 7 nucleotides matching TRBD1. The CDR3 extends over 14 amino acids. Germline loops: CDR1 LGHNA, CDR2 YSLEER. V lost 3 bases, J lost 6 bases, and 7 bases stayed unmatched. For the CDR3, the DNA is TGCGCCAGCAGCCAGTCGACAGGGTTTCATGGCTACACCTTC. Amino acids: CASSQSTGFHGYTF.

The CDR3 nucleotides are TGTGCCAGCCCGCGTCGCCGTCCTGGAAACACCATATATTTT. Its translation: CASPRRRPGNTIYF. The chain carries TRBV27 and TRBJ1-3; D is unclear. The CDR3 is 14 amino acids. Germline V CDR1 and CDR2: MNHEY, SMNVEV (reference sequence). V was trimmed by 8 bases and J by 2 bases, leaving 13 bases between them.

This chain uses TRBV7-2 with TRBJ1-2; D is undetermined. CDR3 length: 15 amino acids. V lost 8 bases and J lost 8, with 24 bases in between. The germline CDR1 and CDR2 sequences are SGHTA and FQGNSA. DNA of the CDR3: TGTGCCAGCCACTATGACGGGCAAGGGCTGGGCGGCTACACCTTC. This translates into CASHYDGQGLGGYTF.